This TCR beta chain emerged from a study of Ad26.COV2.S vaccination and SARS-CoV-2 variants. Study-wide context: Trial arm assignment for the donor was COV1001 Ad26.COV2.S. Study-wide results and limits: TCR breadth and depth analyses may have underestimated total T cell responses. Spike-specific TCR breadth was greater after Ad26.COV2.S than placebo.

TCRdb keeps only in-frame clones here, not all; method: immunoSEQ multiplex PCR. The sample has 400,000 to 500,000 clones, roughly 90% seen once; the top ten hold about 3.6%. Worth noting for this clone: Its target is not known.

Treatment noted: 19 received Ad26.COV2.S at low or high dose, single or two shots; 5 received placebo; per-sample allocation not given. At day 63 after the first vaccine or placebo injection, samples were drawn. The study used a vaccine consisting of an Ad26 vector that expressed Wuhan-strain SARS-CoV-2 spike. V was pared by 5 bases and J by 2 bases, with 8 bases of the junction left unmatched. CDR1 MNHEY and CDR2 SVGEGT come from the germline V gene. There are 17 residues in the CDR3. The chain recombines TRBV6-2 or TRBV6-3 with TRBJ1-3, with TRBD1 identical over 11 bases. The sequence derives from a person aged 18-65 years who received the Ad26.COV2.S COVID-19 vaccine or a placebo. Material: peripheral blood, obtained in a trial of Ad26.COV2.S vaccine versus placebo. CDR3 DNA: TGTGCCAGCAGTCTGTCCGGGACAGGGGGACCTGGAAACACCATATATTTT. It translates to CASSLSGTGGPGNTIYF.